One sample yielded the 30 T cell receptor beta chains listed below, sequenced in a study of OX40 agonist ivuxolimab in advanced cancers. Profiled with immunoSEQ multiplex PCR; TCRdb holds only in-frame clones, not every one. The sample consists of 65,000 to 95,000 clones, around 88% of them appearing once. The sequencing used CD4+ or CD8+ T cells sorted from blood, collected in a trial of the OX40 agonist ivuxolimab. These receptors were taken from an adult with an advanced solid tumor such as melanoma, head and neck, liver or kidney cancer.

The rearrangement uses TRBV7-2 and TRBJ2-7; D unclear. Germline loops: CDR1 SGHTA, CDR2 FQGNSA. The CDR3 is 14 residues long. V lost 0 bases to trimming and J lost 1 base, with 7 bases between them. The CDR3 loop reads CASSLAQTSYEQYF. The CDR3 bases are TGTGCCAGCAGCTTAGCGCAGACATCCTACGAGCAGTACTTC.

The CDR3 region is CASSRGLAGYNEQFF. CDR3 nucleotide sequence: TGTGCCAGCAGCCGTGGACTAGCGGGCTACAATGAGCAGTTCTTC. This rearrangement joins TRBV6-5 to TRBJ2-1; 11 bases line up with TRBD2. Germline V CDR1 and CDR2: MNHEY, SVGAGI. Trimming removed 6 bases from V and 3 bases from J; junction bases left unmatched: 4. The length of the CDR3 is 15 residues.

This clone was recorded once. The CDR3 here is CASRLGRAYEKLFF. CDR3 DNA: TGTGCCAGCAGACTGGGCAGGGCGTATGAAAAACTGTTTTTT. V and J are TRBV6-1 and TRBJ1-4, with D possibly matching TRBD1 (5 bases). The CDR3 is 14 residues long. CDR1 is MNHNS, CDR2 SASEGT, per germline. The V gene lost 6 bases and the J gene lost 6 bases, with 14 bases spanning the gap.

This chain links TRBV11-3 with TRBJ2-1; 9 bases align to TRBD1. CDR1 and CDR2 (germline): SGHNT, YENEEA. V shed 5 bases, J shed 10 bases, and the junction held 15 bases outside the gene matches. The CDR3 spans 16 residues. The CDR3 nucleotides read TGTGCCAGCAGCACTAATGGGGGACAGGGTTTCGGCGAGCAGTTCTTC. This codes for CASSTNGGQGFGEQFF.

This sequence joins TRBV19 and TRBJ1-5, with 9 nucleotides matching TRBD1. Per germline, CDR1 LNHDA and CDR2 SQIVND (reference sequence). CDR3 length: 17 amino acids. V lost 5 bases, J lost 0 bases, and 8 bases stayed unmatched. CDR3 sequence: CASSFSGTGSSNQPQHF. The CDR3 bases are TGTGCCAGTAGTTTCTCCGGGACAGGGAGTAGCAATCAGCCCCAGCATTTT.

This rearrangement joins TRBV4-2 to TRBJ1-6, with D tentatively TRBD1 (6 bases). The CDR3 consists of 15 residues. The V end was cut by 4 bases, the J end by 7 bases, with 14 bases between. The germline V gene encodes CDR1 LGHNA and CDR2 YNFKEQ. CDR3 nucleotide sequence: TGTGCCAGCAGCCGGGGGGCAGGGGAGAATTCACCCCTCCACTTT. It specifies CASSRGAGENSPLHF.

There are a few counts of this clone. J is TRBJ2-7 and V is TRBV19; perhaps TRBD1 as D (5 bases). The germline V and J ends were trimmed by 4 bases and 3 bases, with 7 bases remaining between them. The CDR3 has 12 amino acids. CDR1 is LNHDA and CDR2 is SQIVND in the germline V gene (reference sequence). The CDR3 DNA is TGTGCCAGTAGTAAGGACAACTACGAGCAGTACTTC. Translation gives CASSKDNYEQYF.

The J gene is TRBJ2-7, the V gene TRBV19, with no clear D. The CDR3 contains 13 residues. Germline V gene sequence: CDR1 LNHDA, CDR2 SQIVND (reference sequence). Trimming cost V 5 bases and J 3 bases, with 11 bases left between them. CDR3 coding DNA: TGTGCCAGTAGTTCCAGTGGCCTCTACGAGCAGTACTTC. It specifies CASSSSGLYEQYF.

This chain uses TRBV7-8 with TRBJ2-1; TRBD2 agrees at 11 bases. CDR1 SGHVS and CDR2 FQNEAQ come from the germline V gene. Unmatched junction bases numbered 4, after V lost 6 bases and J lost 6 bases. CDR3 length: 14 residues. CDR3 in DNA: TGTGCCAGCAGTACACTAGCGGGAGTCAATGAGCAGTTCTTC. Protein: CASSTLAGVNEQFF.

The chain uses TRBV2 and TRBJ2-3; D remains unclear. V was pared by 3 bases and J by 1 base, with 11 bases between. The CDR3 runs 15 residues. The germline V gene encodes CDR1 SNHLY and CDR2 FYNNEI. The CDR3 region is CASSDMAARTDTQYF. CDR3 in DNA: TGTGCCAGCAGTGACATGGCGGCCCGCACAGATACGCAGTATTTT. Complete variable domain (other parts from reference TRBV2 and TRBJ2-3): EPEVTQTPSHQVTQMGQEVILRCVPISNHLYFYWYRQILGQKVEFLVSFYNNEISEKSEIFDDQFSVERPDGSNFTLKIRSTKLEDSAMYFCASSDMAARTDTQYFGPGTRLTVL.

The V call is TRBV11-3, the J call TRBJ2-2; TRBD2 might be the D (5 bases). The CDR3 contains 13 residues. Germline V gives CDR1 SGHNT, CDR2 YENEEA. Deletions cut 4 bases from V and 7 bases from J, with 10 bases between. The CDR3 bases are TGTGCCAGCAGCTCGCAACGGGACGGGGAGCTGTTTTTT. It encodes CASSSQRDGELFF.

Comments on this clone: This sample also contains other DNA sequences that code for the same CDR3. This rearrangement joins TRBV4-3 to TRBJ2-3; tentative D call: TRBD1 (5 bases). This CDR3 has 14 residues. V dropped 3 bases and J dropped 2 bases, with 9 bases sitting between them. Per the germline V gene, CDR1 is LGHNA and CDR2 is YSLEER. The CDR3 nucleotides read TGCGCCAGCAGCCAGGGGCGAAACACAGATACGCAGTATTTT. Residues: CASSQGRNTDTQYF.

V usage is TRBV7-9 and J usage is TRBJ2-3, with 10 bases fitting TRBD2. The CDR3 is made up of 15 amino acids. The V segment lost 5 bases and the J segment 2 bases; nucleotides outside the gene matches: 4. Per the germline V gene, CDR1 is SEHNR and CDR2 is FQNEAQ (reference sequence). CDR3 sequence: CASSRTSGLTDTQYF. The CDR3 nucleotides are TGTGCCAGCAGCCGGACTAGCGGACTCACAGATACGCAGTATTTT. Based on the CDR3 plus reference TRBV7-9 and TRBJ2-3, the full variable domain is DTGVSQNPRHKITKRGQNVTFRCDPISEHNRLYWYRQTLGQGPEFLTYFQNEAQLEKSRLLSDRFSAERPKGSFSTLEIQRTEQGDSAMYLCASSRTSGLTDTQYFGPGTRLTVL.

The rearrangement uses TRBV4-2 and TRBJ2-1; D is perhaps TRBD1 or TRBD2 (5 bases each). This CDR3 is 15 amino acids long. V was pared by 1 base and J by 7 bases, with 14 bases between. Germline values: CDR1 LGHNA, CDR2 YNFKEQ. CDR3 in DNA: TGTGCCAGCAGCCAAGGGGGGACCCTGGGGAATGAGCAGTTCTTC. Its translation: CASSQGGTLGNEQFF.

The chain has TRBV18 and TRBJ2-1; no clear D gene. CDR3 length: 16 amino acids. Germline V gene lookup returns CDR1 KGHSH and CDR2 LQKENI. V was cut by 5 bases and J by 5 bases, with 19 bases left in between. As DNA, the CDR3 is TGTGCCAGCTCATTTCTCCAGGATCCTTCCAACAATGAGCAGTTCTTC. Its translation: CASSFLQDPSNNEQFF. Drawing the rest from reference TRBV18 and TRBJ2-1, the complete variable domain is NAGVMQNPRHLVRRRGQEARLRCSPMKGHSHVYWYRQLPEEGLKFMVYLQKENIIDESGMPKERFSAEFPKEGPSILRIQQVVRGDSAAYFCASSFLQDPSNNEQFFGPGTRLTVL.

This clone was picked up one time. J is TRBJ2-1 and V is TRBV27; 8 nucleotides agree with TRBD2. CDR3 length: 13 amino acids. Trimming took 5 bases from V and 12 from J; bases not matched to a gene: 9. Germline V gene lookup returns CDR1 MNHEY and CDR2 SMNVEV (reference sequence). The DNA for the CDR3 is TGTGCCAGCAGTCCTTGGACTAGCAGGGGGCAGTTCTTC. It specifies CASSPWTSRGQFF.

This rearrangement joins TRBV19 to TRBJ2-3; tentatively, D is TRBD2 (5 bases). V lost 6 bases to trimming and J lost 2 bases, with 21 bases between them. CDR1 and CDR2 from the germline V gene are LNHDA and SQIVND (reference sequence). The CDR3 is made up of 17 amino acids. The CDR3 protein is CASRFVAGGFATDTQYF. The CDR3 DNA is TGTGCCAGTAGGTTTGTTGCTGGAGGTTTTGCCACAGATACGCAGTATTTT.

This chain links TRBV13 with TRBJ1-1, with 8 bases lining up with TRBD1. The germline V gene encodes CDR1 PRHDT and CDR2 FYEKMQ (reference sequence). CDR3 length equals 12 residues. After removal of 9 bases from V and 7 bases from J, the junction contained 7 bases not matched to a gene. CDR3 DNA: TGTGCCAGTAACCATGGACAGGGTGAAGCTTTCTTT. This translates into CASNHGQGEAFF.

V is TRBV18 and J is TRBJ2-2; 10 positions agree with TRBD1. Germline lookup yields CDR1 KGHSH and CDR2 LQKENI. This CDR3 has 14 residues. The junction had 2 bases not matched to a gene; V was cut back by 3 bases and J by 7 bases. The CDR3 region has the DNA TGTGCCAGCTCACCGGGACAGGGGATCGGGGAGCTGTTTTTT. This translates into CASSPGQGIGELFF.

The CDR3 is CASSLAGEAQFF. The CDR3 region has the DNA TGTGCCAGCAGCTTAGCGGGAGAGGCGCAGTTCTTC. The chain couples TRBV7-3 to TRBJ2-1; TRBD2 matches at 7 bases. V lost 2 bases to trimming and J lost 12 bases; unmatched junction nucleotides: 4. The germline CDR1 and CDR2 sequences are SGHTA and FQGTGA. This CDR3 region has 12 residues.

A single count supports this clone. This chain connects TRBV9 to TRBJ2-2; D call uncertain. Trimming stripped 0 bases from V and 3 bases from J, with 3 bases between. The CDR3 length is 13 residues. Germline V gene data show CDR1 as SGDLS and CDR2 as YYNGEE. The DNA of the CDR3 is TGTGCCAGCAGCGTAGGCCACACCGGGGAGCTGTTTTTT. Protein product: CASSVGHTGELFF.

V is TRBV6-4 and J is TRBJ2-1; D ambiguous. This CDR3 is built from 16 residues. V lost 4 bases and J lost 4, with 17 bases in between. Per the germline V gene, CDR1 is MRHNA and CDR2 is SNTAGT. This CDR3 is CASSAESGFQYNEQFF. CDR3 coding DNA: TGTGCCAGCAGTGCCGAATCAGGATTCCAATACAATGAGCAGTTCTTC.

The chain carries TRBV27 and TRBJ2-5, with D possibly matching TRBD1 (6 bases). Trimming took 2 bases from V and 5 from J, leaving 12 bases between them. From germline, CDR1 is MNHEY and CDR2 SMNVEV (reference sequence). This CDR3 comprises 14 residues. CDR3 in amino acids: CASSLQGLGETQYF. DNA of the CDR3: TGTGCCAGCAGTTTACAGGGGCTGGGGGAGACCCAGTACTTC.

This chain links TRBV4-2 with TRBJ2-7, with D perhaps TRBD1 or TRBD2 (5 bases each). The CDR3 has 14 amino acids. The germline CDR1 and CDR2 sequences are LGHNA and YNFKEQ. The V gene lost 0 bases and the J gene lost 3 bases, with 9 bases spanning the gap. CDR3 loop: CASSQEGPGYEQYF. CDR3 DNA: TGTGCCAGCAGCCAAGAGGGACCGGGCTACGAGCAGTACTTC.

The chain has TRBV2 and TRBJ2-7, with D tentatively TRBD1 (5 bases). V dropped 6 bases and J dropped 4 bases, with 16 bases sitting between them. The CDR3 runs to 14 residues. The germline gives CDR1 SNHLY, CDR2 FYNNEI. The CDR3, as DNA: TGTGCCAGCAGAGGGGAATCAAAGGGGTACGAGCAGTACTTC. Translating gives CASRGESKGYEQYF.

The chain employs TRBV9 and TRBJ2-7, with D maybe TRBD1 (6 bases). The CDR3 totals 14 residues. Trimming pared 0 bases from V and 6 bases from J, leaving 13 bases between. The germline gives CDR1 SGDLS, CDR2 YYNGEE. The chain's CDR3 is CASSVGGQSSEQYF. The CDR3 DNA reads TGTGCCAGCAGCGTAGGCGGACAGTCGTCCGAGCAGTACTTC. The variable domain in full, with the rest retrieved from reference TRBV9 and TRBJ2-7, is DSGVTQTPKHLITATGQRVTLRCSPRSGDLSVYWYQQSLDQGLQFLIQYYNGEERAKGNILERFSAQQFPDLHSELNLSSLELGDSALYFCASSVGGQSSEQYFGPGTRLTVT.

V is TRBV27 and J is TRBJ2-5; the match to TRBD1 covers 7 bases. V trimming: 3 bases; J trimming: 4 bases; junction bases outside the gene matches: 2. This CDR3 region has 13 residues. The V gene's germline CDR1 is MNHEY and CDR2 SMNVEV (reference sequence). CDR3 DNA: TGTGCCAGCAGTTTTAACAGGGGAGAGACCCAGTACTTC. It yields the protein CASSFNRGETQYF.

The V gene is TRBV11-2, the J gene TRBJ2-7; D ambiguous. Germline-derived CDR1 and CDR2 are SGHAT and FQNNGV. The length of the CDR3 is 13 residues. V lost 4 bases to trimming and J lost 2 bases, with 9 bases between them. The CDR3 region is CASSSWVTYEQYF. The DNA for the CDR3 is TGTGCCAGCAGCTCATGGGTTACCTACGAGCAGTACTTC.

This clone has a single count. The rearrangement uses TRBV13 and TRBJ2-7, with no clear D. V dropped 2 bases and J dropped 9 bases, with 17 bases sitting between them. The CDR3 covers 14 residues. The V gene's germline CDR1 is PRHDT and CDR2 FYEKMQ (reference sequence). The DNA of the CDR3 is TGTGCCAGCAGCTTACGTGGCTCCTCCTCAAGGCAGTACTTC. Residues: CASSLRGSSSRQYF.

CDR3 DNA: TGTGCCAGCAGCTTAGCGAAGCCAGGGGGTTTGAGTGAAGCTTTCTTT. Encoded protein: CASSLAKPGGLSEAFF. The V and J genes are TRBV11-2 and TRBJ1-1, with 7 bases aligning to TRBD1. Trimming took 1 base from V and 7 from J; bases not matched to a gene: 12. Germline V gene lookup returns CDR1 SGHAT and CDR2 FQNNGV. The CDR3 covers 16 residues.